Described below is a single TCR beta chain sequence and its context. Time point reported: pre-sensitization, week 0. As to treatment: therapeutic diphenylcyclopropenone sensitization with weekly scalp DPC. This entry comes from a study of human T cells and chemical hapten exposure. The CDR3 spans 14 residues. The V gene lost 6 bases and the J gene lost 2 bases, with 14 bases spanning the gap. From germline, CDR1 is SQVTM and CDR2 ANQGSEA. TCRdb reprocessed the RACE reads via MiXCR and lists one record per CDR3 protein. Altogether approximately 370,000 distinct CDR3 sequences are present, around 5% being singletons, with the ten largest covering about 8.2%.

The input for sequencing was whole blood, taken in connection with sensitization to the hapten diphenylcyclopropenone (DPC). The TCR originated in a young woman with alopecia areata. Some clones in this sample may be carry-over from other donors' samples. The rearrangement links TRBV29-1 to TRBJ1-3; D ambiguous. The CDR3 loop is CSVVGRSTGNTIYF. In DNA form, the CDR3 reads TGCAGCGTGGTAGGGCGGAGTACTGGAAACACCATATATTTT.